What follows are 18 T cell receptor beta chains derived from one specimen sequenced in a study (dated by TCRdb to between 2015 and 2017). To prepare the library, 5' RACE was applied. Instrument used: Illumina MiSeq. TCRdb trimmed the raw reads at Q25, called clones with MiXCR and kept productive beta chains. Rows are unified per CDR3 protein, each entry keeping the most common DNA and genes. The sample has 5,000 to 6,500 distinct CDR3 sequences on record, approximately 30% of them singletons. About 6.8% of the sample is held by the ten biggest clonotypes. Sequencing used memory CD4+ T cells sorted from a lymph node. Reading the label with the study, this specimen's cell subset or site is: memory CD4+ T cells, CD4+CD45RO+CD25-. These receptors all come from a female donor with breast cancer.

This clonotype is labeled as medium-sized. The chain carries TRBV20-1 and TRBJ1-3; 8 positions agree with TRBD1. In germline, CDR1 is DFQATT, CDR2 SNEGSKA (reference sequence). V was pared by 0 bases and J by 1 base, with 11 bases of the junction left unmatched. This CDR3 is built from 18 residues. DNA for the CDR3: TGCAGTGCTAGAGATAGGAGGCGCCAGGGGGCGTCTGGAAACACCATATATTTT. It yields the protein CSARDRRRQGASGNTIYF.

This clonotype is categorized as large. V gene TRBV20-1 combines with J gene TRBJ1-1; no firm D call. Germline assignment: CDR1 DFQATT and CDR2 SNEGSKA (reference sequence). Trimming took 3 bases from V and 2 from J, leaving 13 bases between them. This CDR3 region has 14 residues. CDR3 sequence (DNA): TGCAGTGCTAGTAATGGACCGACAAACACTGAAGCTTTCTTT. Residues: CSASNGPTNTEAFF.

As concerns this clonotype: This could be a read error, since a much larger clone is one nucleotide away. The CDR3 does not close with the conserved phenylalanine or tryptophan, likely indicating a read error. The CDR3 loop is CSLGGGNQPQHS. CDR3 nucleotides: TGCTCTTTGGGGGGGGGCAATCAGCCCCAGCATTCT. The chain has TRBV20-1 and TRBJ1-5; tentative D call: TRBD1 (5 bases). The CDR3 runs 12 residues. Germline CDR1 is DFQATT and CDR2 is SNEGSKA (reference sequence).

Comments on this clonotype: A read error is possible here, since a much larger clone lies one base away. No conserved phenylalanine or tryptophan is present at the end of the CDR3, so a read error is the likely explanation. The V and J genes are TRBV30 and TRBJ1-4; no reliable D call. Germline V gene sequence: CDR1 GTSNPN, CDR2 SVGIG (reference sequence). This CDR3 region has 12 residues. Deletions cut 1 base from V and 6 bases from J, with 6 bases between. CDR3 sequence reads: CAWSAGYEKLFS. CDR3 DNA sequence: TGTGCCTGGAGTGCGGGTTATGAAAAACTGTTTTCT.

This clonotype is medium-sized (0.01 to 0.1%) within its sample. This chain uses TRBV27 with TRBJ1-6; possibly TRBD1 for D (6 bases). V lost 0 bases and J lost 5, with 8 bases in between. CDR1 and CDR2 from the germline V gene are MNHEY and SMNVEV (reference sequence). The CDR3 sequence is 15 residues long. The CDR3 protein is CASSLSDRDNSPLHF. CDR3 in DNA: TGTGCCAGCAGTTTATCGGACAGAGATAATTCACCCCTCCACTTT.

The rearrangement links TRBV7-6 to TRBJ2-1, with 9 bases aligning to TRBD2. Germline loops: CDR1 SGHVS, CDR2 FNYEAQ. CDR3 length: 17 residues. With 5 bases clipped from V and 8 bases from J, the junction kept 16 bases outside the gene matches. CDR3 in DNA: TGTGCCAGCAGCCCTAGGTGGCGGGAGGGAGGAAGCGATGAGCAGTTCTTC. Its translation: CASSPRWREGGSDEQFF.

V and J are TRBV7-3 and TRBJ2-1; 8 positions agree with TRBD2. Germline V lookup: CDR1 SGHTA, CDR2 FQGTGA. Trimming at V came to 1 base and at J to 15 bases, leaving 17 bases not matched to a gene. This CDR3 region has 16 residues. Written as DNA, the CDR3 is TGTGCCAGCAGCTTAATCCCGACTAACGGGGGGGCTCTGCGGTTCTTC. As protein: CASSLIPTNGGALRFF.

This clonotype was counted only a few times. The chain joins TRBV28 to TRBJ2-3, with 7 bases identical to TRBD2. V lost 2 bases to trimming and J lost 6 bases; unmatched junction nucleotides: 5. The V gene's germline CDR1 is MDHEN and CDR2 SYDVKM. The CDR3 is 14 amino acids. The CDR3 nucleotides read TGTGCCAGCAGTTTAGTTCGGGGGGTCGATACGCAGTATTTT. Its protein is CASSLVRGVDTQYF.

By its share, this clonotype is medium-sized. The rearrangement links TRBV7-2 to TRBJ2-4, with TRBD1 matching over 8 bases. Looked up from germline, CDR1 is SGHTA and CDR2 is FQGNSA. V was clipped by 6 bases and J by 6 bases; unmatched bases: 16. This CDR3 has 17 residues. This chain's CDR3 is CASRSTGAGRGRNIQYF. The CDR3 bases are TGTGCCAGCAGATCCACGGGCGCGGGCAGGGGGCGAAACATTCAGTACTTC.

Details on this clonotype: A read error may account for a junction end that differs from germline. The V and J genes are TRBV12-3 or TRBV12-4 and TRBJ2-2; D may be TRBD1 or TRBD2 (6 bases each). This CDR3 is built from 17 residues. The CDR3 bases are TGTGCCAGCAGCCTACTGACTAGTGGGGGCCTTCCCGGGGAGCTGCTTTTT. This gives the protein CASSLLTSGGLPGELLF.

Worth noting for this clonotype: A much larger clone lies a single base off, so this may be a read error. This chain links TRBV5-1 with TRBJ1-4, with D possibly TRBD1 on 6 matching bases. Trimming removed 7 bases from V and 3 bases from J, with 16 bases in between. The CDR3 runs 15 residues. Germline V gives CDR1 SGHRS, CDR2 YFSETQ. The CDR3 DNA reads TGCGCCAGCGGAACAGGGCGGGGATCTAATGAAAAACTGTTTTTT. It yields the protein CASGTGRGSNEKLFF.

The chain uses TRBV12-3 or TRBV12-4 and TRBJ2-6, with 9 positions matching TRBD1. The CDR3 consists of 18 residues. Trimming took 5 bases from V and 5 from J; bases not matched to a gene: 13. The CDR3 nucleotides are TGTGCCAGCAGTGGGGGGACAGGGCTTGAGACTAGGGCCAACGTCCTGACTTTC. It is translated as CASSGGTGLETRANVLTF.

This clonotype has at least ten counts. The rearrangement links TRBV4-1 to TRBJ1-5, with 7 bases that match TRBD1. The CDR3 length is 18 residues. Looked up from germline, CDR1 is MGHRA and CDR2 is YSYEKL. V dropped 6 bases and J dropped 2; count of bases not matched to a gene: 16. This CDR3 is CASSAGGLGIAGNQPQHF. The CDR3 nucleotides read TGCGCCAGCAGTGCAGGGGGTTTGGGGATAGCAGGCAATCAGCCCCAGCATTTT.

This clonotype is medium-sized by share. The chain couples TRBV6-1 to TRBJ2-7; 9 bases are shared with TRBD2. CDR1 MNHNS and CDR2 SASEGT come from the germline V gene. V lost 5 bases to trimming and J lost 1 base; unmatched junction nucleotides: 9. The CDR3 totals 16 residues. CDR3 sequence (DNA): TGTGCCAGCAGTAAGGCCGCGGGGGGGGGTTCCTACGAGCAGTACTTC. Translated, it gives CASSKAAGGGSYEQYF.

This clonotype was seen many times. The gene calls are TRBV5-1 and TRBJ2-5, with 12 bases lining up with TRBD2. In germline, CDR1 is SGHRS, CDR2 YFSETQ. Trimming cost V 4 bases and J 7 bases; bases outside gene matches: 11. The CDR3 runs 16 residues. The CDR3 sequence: CASSNGLAGSRSTQYF. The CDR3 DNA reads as TGCGCCAGCAGCAACGGACTAGCGGGGTCAAGGTCGACCCAGTACTTC.

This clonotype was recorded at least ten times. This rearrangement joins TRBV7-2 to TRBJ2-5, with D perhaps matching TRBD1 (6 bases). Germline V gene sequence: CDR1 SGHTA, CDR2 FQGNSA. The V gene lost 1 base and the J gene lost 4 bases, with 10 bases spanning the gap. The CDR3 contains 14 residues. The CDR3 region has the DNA TGTGCCAGCAGCTTAGACAGGGACGGAGAGACCCAGTACTTC. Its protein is CASSLDRDGETQYF.

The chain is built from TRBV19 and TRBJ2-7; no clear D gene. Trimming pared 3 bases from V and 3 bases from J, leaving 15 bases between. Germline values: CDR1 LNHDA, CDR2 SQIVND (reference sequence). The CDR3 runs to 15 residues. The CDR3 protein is CASSISQKGNYEQYF. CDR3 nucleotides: TGTGCCAGTAGTATTTCCCAAAAGGGAAACTACGAGCAGTACTTC.

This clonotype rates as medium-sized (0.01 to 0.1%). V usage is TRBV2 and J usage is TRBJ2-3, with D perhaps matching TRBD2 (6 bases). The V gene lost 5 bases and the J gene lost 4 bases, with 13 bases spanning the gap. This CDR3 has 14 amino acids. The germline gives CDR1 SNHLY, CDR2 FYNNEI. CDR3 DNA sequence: TGTGCCAGCAGTAACCCTGGAGGGCCAGATACGCAGTATTTT. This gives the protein CASSNPGGPDTQYF. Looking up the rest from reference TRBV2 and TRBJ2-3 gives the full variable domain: EPEVTQTPSHQVTQMGQEVILRCVPISNHLYFYWYRQILGQKVEFLVSFYNNEISEKSEIFDDQFSVERPDGSNFTLKIRSTKLEDSAMYFCASSNPGGPDTQYFGPGTRLTVL.